This T cell receptor beta chain is drawn from a study of control samples from healthy donors and cancer patients (dated by TCRdb to the early 2020s). On this clone itself: There is no known antigen for this receptor. No base qualities exist here, and no much larger clone lies one base off it.

The CDR3 starts with the cysteine, ends with the phenylalanine, and has 12 residues. Here the CDR3 DNA is all that survives: 36 bases in frame from base 1. The germline V gene (reference sequence) gives CDR1 as LNHDA and CDR2 as SQIVND. A distance of 12 bases separates the germline ends of V and J, which lose 6 bases and 7 bases respectively. The library came from the immunoSEQ multiplex PCR assay. Imported from immuneACCESS, the table was reduced by TCRdb to in-frame sequences with V and J called. These copies leave out some clones; in studies compared against another copy, an unresolved V gene accounts for under half, and the cause of the remainder is not known. Within this sample are around 170,000 clones, with 85% to 90% of them counted one time only. Just over 1.4% of the sample belongs to the ten largest clones.

Sequencing used blood. The V gene is TRBV19 and the J gene is TRBJ2-5; no D gene is confidently identified. The source of this sequence is a woman between 45 and 65 years old in good health. The bases are TGTGCCAGTAGATCCTGGGATGGGACCCAGTACTTC. The translation is CASRSWDGTQYF.